This T cell receptor beta chain was retrieved from a study of blood T cells in healthy people across ages. Primed by a sample-barcoded 5' primer and a J-beta primer mix, a second PCR proceeded for about 7 to 11 cycles. The yield of each sample was at least 2.5 million CDR3-containing paired-end reads. TCRdb recomputed calls from the 5' RACE reads with MiXCR, one row per CDR3 protein. The table lists around 800,000 distinct CDR3 sequences, under 80% of them singletons, with roughly 26% in the top ten. Germline CDR1 DFQATT, CDR2 SNEGSKA (reference sequence). Trimming at V came to 1 base and at J to 2 bases, leaving 12 bases not matched to a gene. CDR3 length equals 18 residues. Concerning this clonotype: Antigen specificity is unknown.

Study-level results: It was found that TCR beta diversity correlated strongly with the percentage of naive T cells. Among T cells, TCR beta diversity per million cells dropped roughly linearly as age rose.

Sequencing input: blood. This chain connects TRBV20-1 to TRBJ2-3; 10 bases are shared with TRBD2. This receptor was obtained from a man aged 30 to 45 in good health. The CDR3, as DNA: TGCAGTGCTAGAGTATGGCTAGCGGGGGTACAACTCACAGATACGCAGTATTTT. Protein product: CSARVWLAGVQLTDTQYF.